This T cell receptor (beta chain) was recovered during a study of blood T cell repertoires in COVID-19. Germline values: CDR1 SGHNT, CDR2 YYREEE (reference sequence). J was trimmed by 8 bases and V by 4 bases; bases with no gene match: 9. CDR3 size: 15 residues. Produced via immunoSEQ multiplex PCR; TCRdb's table is partial and in-frame only. The data hold 170,000 or so clones, with around 90% observed a single time. Sequencing used peripheral blood. The V call is TRBV5-4, the J call TRBJ2-1; TRBD2 matches 10 bases. The TCR comes from a man aged 35 to 55 with active or convalescent COVID-19. CDR3 in DNA: TGTGCCAGCAGCCCGAAAGCGGGGGGGCTTTATGAGCAGTTCTTC. Translating it yields CASSPKAGGLYEQFF.